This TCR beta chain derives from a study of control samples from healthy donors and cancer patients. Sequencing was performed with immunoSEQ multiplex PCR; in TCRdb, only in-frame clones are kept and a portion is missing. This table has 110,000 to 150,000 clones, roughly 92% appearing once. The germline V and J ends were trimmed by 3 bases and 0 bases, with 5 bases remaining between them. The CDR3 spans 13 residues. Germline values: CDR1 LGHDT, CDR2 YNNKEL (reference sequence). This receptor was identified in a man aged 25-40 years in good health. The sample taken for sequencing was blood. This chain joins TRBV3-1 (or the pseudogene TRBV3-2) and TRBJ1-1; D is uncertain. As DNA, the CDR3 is TGTGCCAGCAGCCAGAAAGTGAACACTGAAGCTTTCTTT. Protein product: CASSQKVNTEAFF.